This T cell receptor (beta chain) comes out of a study of human T cells and chemical hapten exposure. Study overall: Donors were sensitized with 2% DPC on the upper inner arm.

Study-level findings and limits: After DPC sensitization, TCRs above 1 in 1000 frequency showed no change. In comparison with controls, expanded TCRs gave rise to a significantly larger number of large CDR3 similarity clusters.

This CDR3 is built from 13 residues. The V and J ends lost 6 bases and 0 bases respectively, with 9 bases between them. The germline gives CDR1 MDHEN, CDR2 SYDVKM. This clonotype was seen repeatedly, ten times or more. Its antigen remains unknown. The study's library attached unique molecular identifiers to single cDNA molecules. TCRdb itself ran the RACE reads through MiXCR, one entry per CDR3 protein. In the table there are tens of thousands of distinct CDR3 sequences, around a tenth of which are singletons. Time point described: patch test 1, 2 weeks after DPC sensitization. Treatment described: therapeutic diphenylcyclopropenone sensitization with weekly scalp DPC.

The genes are TRBV28 and TRBJ2-7; no definite D call. The specimen comprised whole blood, sampled in connection with sensitization to the hapten diphenylcyclopropenone (DPC). The clonotype originates from a woman aged 50 to 60 with alopecia areata. Some clones in this sample may be carry-over from other donors' samples. The CDR3, as DNA: TGTGCCAGCAGACCGACGGACTCCTACGAGCAGTACTTC. Translated, it gives CASRPTDSYEQYF.